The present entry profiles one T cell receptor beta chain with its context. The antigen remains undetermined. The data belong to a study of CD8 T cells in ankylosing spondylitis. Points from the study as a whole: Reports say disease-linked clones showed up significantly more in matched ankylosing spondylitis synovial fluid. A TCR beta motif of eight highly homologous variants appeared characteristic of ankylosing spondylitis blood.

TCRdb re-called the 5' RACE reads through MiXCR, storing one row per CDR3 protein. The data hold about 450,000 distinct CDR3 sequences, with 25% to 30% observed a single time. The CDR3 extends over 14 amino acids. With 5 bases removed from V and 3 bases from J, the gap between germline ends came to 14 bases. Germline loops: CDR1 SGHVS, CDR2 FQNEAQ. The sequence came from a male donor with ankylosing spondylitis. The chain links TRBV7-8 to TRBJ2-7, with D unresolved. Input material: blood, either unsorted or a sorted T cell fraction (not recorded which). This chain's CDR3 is CASSQRTRDYEQYF. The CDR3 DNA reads TGTGCCAGCAGCCAAAGGACGAGAGACTACGAGCAGTACTTC.